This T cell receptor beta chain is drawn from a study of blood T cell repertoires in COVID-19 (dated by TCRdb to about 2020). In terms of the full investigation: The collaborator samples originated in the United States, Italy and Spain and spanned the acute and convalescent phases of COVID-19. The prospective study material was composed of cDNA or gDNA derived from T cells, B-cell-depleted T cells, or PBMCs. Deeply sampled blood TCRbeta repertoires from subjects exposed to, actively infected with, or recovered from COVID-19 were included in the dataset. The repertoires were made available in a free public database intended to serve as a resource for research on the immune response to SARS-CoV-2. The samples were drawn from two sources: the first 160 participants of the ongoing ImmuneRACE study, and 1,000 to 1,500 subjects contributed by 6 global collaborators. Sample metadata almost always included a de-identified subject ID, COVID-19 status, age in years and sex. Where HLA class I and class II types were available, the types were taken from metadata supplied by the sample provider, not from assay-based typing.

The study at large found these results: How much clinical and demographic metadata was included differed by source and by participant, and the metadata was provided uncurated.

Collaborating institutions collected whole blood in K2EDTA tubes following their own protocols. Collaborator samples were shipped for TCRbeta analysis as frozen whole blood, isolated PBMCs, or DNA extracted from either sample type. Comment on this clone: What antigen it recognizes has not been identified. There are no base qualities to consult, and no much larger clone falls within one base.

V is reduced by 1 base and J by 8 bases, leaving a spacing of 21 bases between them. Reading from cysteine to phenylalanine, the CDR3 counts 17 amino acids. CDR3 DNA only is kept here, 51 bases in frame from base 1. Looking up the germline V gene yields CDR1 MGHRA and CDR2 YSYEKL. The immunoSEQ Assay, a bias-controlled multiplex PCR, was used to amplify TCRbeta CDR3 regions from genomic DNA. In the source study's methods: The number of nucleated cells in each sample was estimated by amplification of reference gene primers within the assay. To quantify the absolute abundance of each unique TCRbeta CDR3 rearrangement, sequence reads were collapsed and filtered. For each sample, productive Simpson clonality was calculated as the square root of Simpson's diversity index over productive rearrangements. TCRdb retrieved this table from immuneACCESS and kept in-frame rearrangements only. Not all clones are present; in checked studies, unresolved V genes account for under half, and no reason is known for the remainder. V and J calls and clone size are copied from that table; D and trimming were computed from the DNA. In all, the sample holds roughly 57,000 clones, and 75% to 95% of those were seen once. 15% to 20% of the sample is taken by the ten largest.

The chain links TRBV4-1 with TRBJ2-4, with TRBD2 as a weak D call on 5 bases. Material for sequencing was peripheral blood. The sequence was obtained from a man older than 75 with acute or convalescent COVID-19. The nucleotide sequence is TGCGCCAGCAGCCAAGTGGGTAGCGCCGGAGCCTGGGACATTCAGTACTTC. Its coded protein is CASSQVGSAGAWDIQYF.